This TCR beta chain was captured by sequencing in a study of molecular identifiers for immune sequencing clone quantification. Preparation methods for the bulk TCR libraries were those previously described, with listed TCR primers. TCRdb reprocessed the PCR reads with MiXCR, giving one entry per CDR3 protein. The sample contains some 680,000 distinct CDR3 sequences, approximately 24% of which appear only once. V lost 3 bases and J 6 bases, leaving 8 bases between the germline ends. CDR3 size: 13 residues. CDR1 is LGHDT and CDR2 is YNNKEL in the germline V gene (reference sequence). The source is a human donor in good health. Some libraries in this study had Jurkat cell RNA spiked in. V and J are TRBV3-1 and TRBJ1-4; D call uncertain. Sequenced material: naive CD8+ T cells from blood, with Jurkat cell RNA spiked in. Subset here: FACS-sorted CD8+CD4-CCR7+CD45RA+ naive T cells. CDR3 sequence (DNA): TGTGCCAGCAGCCAGGGGTTCTATGAAAAACTGTTTTTT. Residues: CASSQGFYEKLFF.